This entry lists 26 T cell receptor beta chains sequenced from one sample in a study of cytomegalovirus exposure and HLA in healthy donors. It was with 60 Vbeta and 13 Jbeta primers that the PCR ran. Sequencing used immunoSEQ multiplex PCR; TCRdb keeps in-frame clones, though not all of them. The sample carries around 170,000 clones, 84% recorded once. The sequenced sample was PBMCs. Receptors originate from a boy aged 2 to 9 in good health and CMV-seronegative.

In its sample, this clone was seen a few times. J is TRBJ2-7 and V is TRBV6-5; 8 nucleotides align to TRBD2. Trimming cost V 7 bases and J 4 bases; bases outside gene matches: 6. Germline V gene sequence: CDR1 MNHEY, CDR2 SVGAGI. CDR3 length: 13 amino acids. CDR3 residues: CASIQREKYEQYF. In DNA form, the CDR3 reads TGTGCCAGCATACAGCGGGAGAAGTACGAGCAGTACTTC.

The J gene is TRBJ2-7, the V gene TRBV5-1, with TRBD1 as a possible D gene (6 bases). Looked up from germline, CDR1 is SGHRS and CDR2 is YFSETQ. The V end lost 9 bases, the J end lost 5 bases, and 12 bases lay between the germline ends. CDR3 length equals 11 residues. In nucleotides, the CDR3 is TGCGCCACCAGGGGCGAAAACGAGCAGTACTTC. Translated: CATRGENEQYF.

This clone has a single count. The chain couples TRBV27 to TRBJ2-3, with a tentative D call TRBD1 (5 bases). Per germline, CDR1 MNHEY and CDR2 SMNVEV (reference sequence). Trimming removed 1 base from V and 8 bases from J, with 10 bases in between. The CDR3 loop spans 13 amino acids. CDR3: CASSLWSRGTQYF. The CDR3, as DNA: TGTGCCAGCAGTTTATGGTCTAGGGGTACGCAGTATTTT.

This chain joins TRBV6-5 and TRBJ2-7; 8 bases align to TRBD1. This CDR3 is 14 amino acids long. Losses at the gene ends were 6 bases for V and 5 bases for J; bases not matched to a gene: 9. Germline V gives CDR1 MNHEY, CDR2 SVGAGI. CDR3: CASSYRTGWNEQYF. The DNA of the CDR3 is TGTGCCAGCAGCTACCGGACAGGGTGGAACGAGCAGTACTTC.

This clone has a handful of counts. The chain is built from TRBV28 and TRBJ2-1, with TRBD2 as a possible D gene (5 bases). This CDR3 is built from 15 residues. CDR1 is MDHEN, CDR2 SYDVKM, per germline. V was cut by 4 bases and J by 2 bases, with 12 bases left in between. The CDR3 loop reads CASSSIARPYNEQFF. CDR3 nucleotides: TGTGCCAGCAGTTCAATAGCGAGGCCCTACAATGAGCAGTTCTTC.

The V gene is TRBV5-1, the J gene TRBJ2-5; 9 bases are shared with TRBD2. This CDR3 contains 17 residues. V trimming: 0 bases; J trimming: 7 bases; junction bases outside the gene matches: 13. Germline CDR1 and CDR2: SGHRS and YFSETQ. CDR3 sequence: CASSLARSGGSRGTQYF. The CDR3 region has the DNA TGCGCCAGCAGCTTGGCCCGTAGCGGGGGCTCTCGTGGGACCCAGTACTTC.

V and J are TRBV5-1 and TRBJ2-5; 9 bases fit TRBD2. This CDR3 region has 14 residues. Unmatched junction bases numbered 5, after V lost 5 bases and J lost 3 bases. Germline V gene data show CDR1 as SGHRS and CDR2 as YFSETQ. In DNA, the CDR3 is TGCGCCAGCAGTACTCCTAGCGGGAAAGAGACCCAGTACTTC. Its translation: CASSTPSGKETQYF.

This clone was counted a single time. The chain couples TRBV19 to TRBJ2-1; TRBD2 matches at 9 bases. This CDR3 region has 17 residues. The germline CDR1 and CDR2 sequences are LNHDA and SQIVND (reference sequence). V lost 1 base, J lost 0 bases, and 4 bases stayed unmatched. Here the CDR3 DNA reads TGTGCCAGTAGTATAGGGGCGGGAGGGAGCTCCTACAATGAGCAGTTCTTC. Translated: CASSIGAGGSSYNEQFF.

The chain employs TRBV28 and TRBJ2-5; TRBD1 matches 7 bases. Near its end, the DNA agrees better with TRBJ2-7, so the J call may be wrong. The V gene's germline CDR1 is MDHEN and CDR2 SYDVKM. The CDR3 extends over 11 amino acids. The CDR3 DNA reads TGTGCCAGCATCAGGGGGTACGAGCAGTACTTC. Its protein is CASIRGYEQYF.

The gene calls are TRBV28 and TRBJ1-2, with a weak D call TRBD1 (5 bases). Germline V gene sequence: CDR1 MDHEN, CDR2 SYDVKM. The CDR3 has 15 amino acids. V was clipped by 3 bases and J by 0 bases, with 11 bases between them. The CDR3 DNA reads as TGTGCCAGCAGTTTGAGCGACAGAGCTAACTATGGCTACACCTTC. Translating gives CASSLSDRANYGYTF.

The chain couples TRBV19 to TRBJ2-6; 7 nucleotides match TRBD1. Germline trimming cut 5 bases from V and 0 bases from J; bases unmatched to any gene: 10. The CDR3 runs 18 residues. Germline V gene lookup returns CDR1 LNHDA and CDR2 SQIVND (reference sequence). The CDR3 sequence: CASSYRGQLSSGANVLTF. DNA of the CDR3: TGTGCCAGTAGTTACCGGGGACAGTTATCCTCTGGGGCCAACGTCCTGACTTTC. Supplemented by reference TRBV19 and TRBJ2-6, the full variable domain reads DGGITQSPKYLFRKEGQNVTLSCEQNLNHDAMYWYRQDPGQGLRLIYYSQIVNDFQKGDIAEGYSVSREKKESFPLTVTSAQKNPTAFYLCASSYRGQLSSGANVLTFGAGSRLTVL.

The CDR3 DNA reads as TGTGCCTGGAGTGTTTCCGCCTCAGGGAACACCATATATTTT. This gives the protein CAWSVSASGNTIYF. The chain couples TRBV30 to TRBJ1-3; TRBD1 is a possible D gene (5 bases). The CDR3 has 14 residues. With 0 bases removed from V and 7 bases from J, the gap between germline ends came to 13 bases. Germline V gene lookup returns CDR1 GTSNPN and CDR2 SVGIG (reference sequence).

This chain links TRBV4-1 with TRBJ1-2; no clear D. This CDR3 is 16 amino acids long. Germline CDR1 reads MGHRA; CDR2 reads YSYEKL. V was trimmed by 0 bases and J by 4 bases, leaving 15 bases between them. This chain's CDR3 is CASSQDTATEGYGYTF. CDR3 DNA sequence: TGCGCCAGCAGCCAAGATACGGCCACTGAGGGCTATGGCTACACCTTC.

The chain employs TRBV6-6 and TRBJ1-5; 7 nucleotides align to TRBD1. Germline V gives CDR1 MNHNY, CDR2 SVGAGI (reference sequence). This CDR3 has 16 residues. The ends lost 6 bases at V and 0 bases at J; junction bases unmatched: 8. CDR3 sequence: CASSPGTAYSNQPQHF. DNA of the CDR3: TGTGCCAGCAGCCCCGGGACAGCCTATAGCAATCAGCCCCAGCATTTT.

This clone is a singleton in its sample. J is TRBJ1-3 and V is TRBV6-5, with D maybe TRBD1 (5 bases). The CDR3 is 15 residues long. The germline gives CDR1 MNHEY, CDR2 SVGAGI. Trimming took off 8 bases at V and 0 bases at J, with 14 bases between the two ends. The DNA of the CDR3 is TGTGCCAGCGGGAGGGGCAAGGGCTCTGGAAACACCATATATTTT. It translates to CASGRGKGSGNTIYF.

This chain connects TRBV29-1 to TRBJ1-1; 8 positions agree with TRBD1. The germline V gene has CDR1 SQVTM and CDR2 ANQGSEA. V gave up 5 bases and J gave up 1 base; unmatched junction bases: 6. The CDR3 has 14 amino acids. Here the CDR3 reads CSVKNGQGNTEAFF. CDR3 DNA: TGCAGCGTTAAAAACGGACAGGGGAACACTGAAGCTTTCTTT.

This chain joins TRBV27 and TRBJ2-3, with D possibly being TRBD2 (6 bases). Trimming removed 3 bases from V and 1 base from J, with 8 bases in between. The germline V gene has CDR1 MNHEY and CDR2 SMNVEV (reference sequence). This CDR3 is 14 amino acids long. The CDR3 DNA is TGTGCCAGCAGTTTTAGCGGACGCACAGATACGCAGTATTTT. Translated: CASSFSGRTDTQYF.

In DNA, the CDR3 is TGCGCCAGCAGTGAGTCCTTACGGACTAGCGGGAGTAGCGAGCAGTTCTTC. It yields the protein CASSESLRTSGSSEQFF. V gene TRBV10-1 combines with J gene TRBJ2-1, with TRBD2 identical over 13 bases. Germline CDR1 is WNHNN and CDR2 is SYGVQD (reference sequence). V was pared by 0 bases and J by 10 bases, with 9 bases of the junction left unmatched. The length of the CDR3 is 17 residues.

This clone was recorded only once. In DNA, the CDR3 is TGTGCCAGTAGTACGTATCCTGTGAACACTGAAGCTTTCTTT. Translating gives CASSTYPVNTEAFF. The rearrangement joins TRBV19 to TRBJ1-1; no clear D. CDR1 is LNHDA and CDR2 is SQIVND in the germline V gene (reference sequence). Trimming pared 4 bases from V and 0 bases from J, leaving 9 bases between. There are 14 residues in the CDR3.

This chain links TRBV6-5 with TRBJ2-7, with a weak D call TRBD1 (6 bases). CDR3 length equals 16 residues. V was pared by 0 bases and J by 0 bases, with 12 bases between. The V gene's germline CDR1 is MNHEY and CDR2 SVGAGI. CDR3 nucleotides: TGTGCCAGCAGTTACTCAACAGGGTCCCGCTCCTACGAGCAGTACTTC. This codes for CASSYSTGSRSYEQYF.

This clone was found a few times. The V call is TRBV7-9, the J call TRBJ1-5, with 7 bases lining up with TRBD1. The trim removed 4 bases at V and 1 base at J, leaving 16 bases unmatched. Looked up from germline, CDR1 is SEHNR and CDR2 is FQNEAQ (reference sequence). CDR3 size: 19 residues. Here the CDR3 reads CASSSYPRGQHSSNQPQHF. CDR3 nucleotide sequence: TGTGCCAGCAGCTCCTACCCACGGGGACAGCACTCGAGCAATCAGCCCCAGCATTTT.

The V gene is TRBV28, the J gene TRBJ2-7; maybe TRBD1 (6 bases). The CDR3 extends over 14 amino acids. Trimming took 7 bases from V and 6 from J, leaving 19 bases between them. Germline values: CDR1 MDHEN, CDR2 SYDVKM. The CDR3 nucleotides read TGTGCCAGCACCTTACTGACAGGACGGGGCGAGCAGTACTTC. Protein sequence: CASTLLTGRGEQYF.

This clone was seen just once. This chain joins TRBV9 and TRBJ1-4; no firm D call. Germline assignment: CDR1 SGDLS and CDR2 YYNGEE. V lost 4 bases to trimming and J lost 3 bases, with 16 bases between them. The CDR3 is 16 residues long. The chain's CDR3 is CASSPFLAGSNEKLFF. The DNA of the CDR3 is TGTGCCAGCAGCCCCTTTCTCGCGGGGTCTAATGAAAAACTGTTTTTT.

Only one count was recorded for this clone. The rearrangement joins TRBV2 to TRBJ2-7, with D uncertain. CDR3 length: 12 residues. V lost 11 bases and J lost 2, with 13 bases in between. In germline, CDR1 is SNHLY, CDR2 FYNNEI. This CDR3 is CALRVRTYEQYF. Written as DNA, the CDR3 is TGTGCCCTCCGGGTAAGGACCTACGAGCAGTACTTC.

The count of this clone is one. This chain uses TRBV15 with TRBJ2-7; 8 bases line up with TRBD1. This CDR3 region has 15 residues. V lost 1 base and J lost 1; bases outside the gene matches: 3. Germline V gene data show CDR1 as LNHNV and CDR2 as YYDKDF (reference sequence). CDR3 sequence (DNA): TGTGCCACCAGCAGAGCGGGGACAGGTTCCTACGAGCAGTACTTC. Translating gives CATSRAGTGSYEQYF.

The chain employs TRBV5-1 and TRBJ1-1; maybe TRBD1 (5 bases). Trimming took 0 bases from V and 3 from J, leaving 15 bases between them. The CDR3 runs 16 residues. Germline V gene sequence: CDR1 SGHRS, CDR2 YFSETQ. CDR3 bases: TGCGCCAGCAGCTTGGGGCAGGGTTCCTGGGACACTGAAGCTTTCTTT. It specifies CASSLGQGSWDTEAFF.